The present T cell receptor beta chain was sequenced within a study of cytotoxic CD8 clonotypes in ibrutinib-treated CLL. Background on the study: Among the samples, the mean was about 260,000 productive templates and over 90,000 productive rearrangements. Broader study findings: Public clonotypes (which were uncommon) either contracted or remained stable on treatment. Sample timing was unmatched between remission and later-progressing patients; lymph nodes unstudied.

Depth targeted 1 in 200,000 to 1 in 1 million T cells, averaging 10x coverage per clonotype. Profiling relied on immunoSEQ multiplex PCR, and the TCRdb table lists in-frame clones only, not all of them. The sample yields just over 200,000 clones, about 75% seen once. Regarding this clone: Its antigen remains unidentified.

Germline CDR1 and CDR2: SNHLY and FYNNEI. The CDR3 runs 13 residues. The V gene lost 3 bases and the J gene lost 3 bases, with 6 bases spanning the gap. The chain links TRBV2 to TRBJ1-3; a possible D gene is TRBD1 (6 bases). Material: PBMCs, obtained after 12 months of ibrutinib treatment. This receptor was identified in a human donor with chronic lymphocytic leukemia. The chain's CDR3 is CASSDRGGNTIYF. CDR3 DNA sequence: TGTGCCAGCAGTGACAGGGGTGGAAACACCATATATTTT.